The entry that follows covers one TCR beta chain sequence. The antigen is unknown. Since the CDR3 does not end with the conserved phenylalanine or tryptophan, this likely comes from a read error. Germline V lookup: CDR1 MNHEY, CDR2 SVGEGT. This CDR3 has 14 amino acids. All patients were untreated before thyroid surgery. The data originate from a study of metastatic and nonmetastatic thyroid tumors. Turning to the study itself: Comparative analysis of repertoires was undertaken across blood and tumor or nodule tissue obtained from malignant and benign thyroid patients.

As handled by the study authors: The study's classifier, a distant-metastasis tool for papillary thyroid cancer, was built using CDR3 differences across clinicopathological groups. MiXCR reprocessed the PCR reads for TCRdb. The V and J calls come from TCRdb's annotation, not from the publication. The table has approximately 32,000 clones, 18% seen once. General study points: For both blood and tumor, malignant thyroid tumors reportedly showed significantly higher TCR beta diversity than benign nodules did.

The chain joins TRBV6-2 or TRBV6-3 to TRBJ2-5; the D gene is possibly TRBD2 (6 bases). This sequence originates from a female donor with papillary thyroid cancer or a benign thyroid nodule (not recorded which). Some clones in this sample may be carry-over from other donors' samples. The sequenced sample was blood. Here the CDR3 reads CANSYHRGKETQYL. The CDR3 region has the DNA TGTGCCAACAGTTACCATCGCGGGAAAGAGACCCAGTACCTC.